This is a list of T cell receptor beta chains from one sample in a study of T cells after yellow fever vaccination. One entry per CDR3 protein, called by TCRdb with MiXCR from the 5' RACE reads. The sample yields a few hundred thousand distinct CDR3 sequences, around 4.1% seen once. Sequenced here: PBMCs, sampled 5 days after the yellow fever booster vaccination. The receptors were gathered from a man aged 18 to 29 who received the YFV17D yellow fever vaccine. CDR3s include the opening cysteine and the closing phenylalanine or tryptophan. Fields, in order: clone size, V gene, J gene, D gene, CDR3 DNA, CDR3 protein. A D gene is named only where the DNA matches it firmly. Clone size is stated in some rows and not others, as once, few, many or a class when expanded.

abundance: few; v_gene: TRBV28; j_gene: TRBJ1-1; d_gene: NA; CDR3nt: TGTGCCAGCTTGCTTAGGACTGAAGCTTTCTTT; CDR3aa: CASLLRTEAFF
abundance: many; v_gene: TRBV25-1; j_gene: TRBJ2-5; d_gene: NA; CDR3nt: TGTGCCAGCGGCTTGACAGGCCGAGAGACCCAGTACTTC; CDR3aa: CASGLTGRETQYF
abundance: many; v_gene: TRBV12-3/TRBV12-4; j_gene: TRBJ2-5; d_gene: TRBD1; CDR3nt: TGTGCCAGCAGCCAAGACAGGGGGCGAGAGACCCAGTACTTC; CDR3aa: CASSQDRGRETQYF
abundance: few; v_gene: TRBV9; j_gene: TRBJ2-2; d_gene: TRBD2; CDR3nt: TGTGCCAGCAGTACCGGGGGGGCGAACACCGGGGAGCTGTTTTTT; CDR3aa: CASSTGGANTGELFF
abundance: few; v_gene: TRBV20-1; j_gene: TRBJ2-2; d_gene: NA; CDR3nt: TGCAGTGCTAGAGAGGGGGGGAACACCGGGGAGCTGTTTTTT; CDR3aa: CSAREGGNTGELFF
abundance: many; v_gene: TRBV12-3/TRBV12-4; j_gene: TRBJ1-1; d_gene: NA; CDR3nt: TGTGCCAGCAGGGCGGGGGGGAACACTGAAGCTTTCTTT; CDR3aa: CASRAGGNTEAFF
abundance: many; v_gene: TRBV25-1; j_gene: TRBJ1-1; d_gene: NA; CDR3nt: TGTGCCAGCAGGGGCCGGCAGCTGAACACTGAAGCTTTCTTT; CDR3aa: CASRGRQLNTEAFF
abundance: many; v_gene: TRBV29-1; j_gene: TRBJ2-7; d_gene: TRBD2; CDR3nt: TGCAGCGTTGCCGGGACTAGCGGGGGGACGGGCGAGCAGTACTTC; CDR3aa: CSVAGTSGGTGEQYF
abundance: many; v_gene: TRBV7-2; j_gene: TRBJ2-3; d_gene: NA; CDR3nt: TGTGCCAGCAGCTTAGGGCTCGGGGGTACAGATACGCAGTATTTT; CDR3aa: CASSLGLGGTDTQYF
abundance: many; v_gene: TRBV5-1; j_gene: TRBJ1-1; d_gene: TRBD1; CDR3nt: TGCGCCAGCAGGTCAAAGACAGGGGCCCCTACTGAAGCTTTCTTT; CDR3aa: CASRSKTGAPTEAFF
abundance: NA; v_gene: TRBV27; j_gene: TRBJ2-7; d_gene: NA; CDR3nt: TGTGCCAGCAGTGAGACTGGCCCCTACGAGCAGTACTTC; CDR3aa: CASSETGPYEQYF
abundance: many; v_gene: TRBV4-2; j_gene: TRBJ2-1; d_gene: TRBD2; CDR3nt: TGTGCCAGCAGCCAAGACGCCACAAAAGCGGGGAATTACAATGAGCAGTTCTTC; CDR3aa: CASSQDATKAGNYNEQFF
abundance: many; v_gene: TRBV5-1; j_gene: TRBJ2-3; d_gene: NA; CDR3nt: TGCGCCAGCAGTCCCCGTGAGGGGCCCACAGATACGCAGTATTTT; CDR3aa: CASSPREGPTDTQYF